Following are 22 T cell receptor beta chains from one sample sequenced in a study of blood T cell repertoires in COVID-19 (dated by TCRdb to 2018 to 2021). Libraries came from the immunoSEQ multiplex PCR assay. TCRdb mirrors the immuneACCESS table, restricted to in-frame sequences. Some clones are absent from its copies; in checked studies, under half trace to an unresolved V gene, and the reason for the others is unknown. The sample table records about 110,000 clones; around 83% of these occur just once. Jointly, the top ten make up about 3.8% of the sample. Material: peripheral blood. These receptors all come from a woman in her 70s with acute or convalescent COVID-19.

This clone was detected only a few times. The chain recombines TRBV5-6 with TRBJ1-6; the D is unclear. This CDR3 has 14 amino acids. V dropped 1 base and J dropped 10 bases, with 12 bases sitting between them. Germline V gene lookup returns CDR1 SGHDT and CDR2 YYEEEE. The CDR3 nucleotides read TGTGCCAGCAGCTTGACAGCAGGCCAATCACCCCTCCACTTT. This codes for CASSLTAGQSPLHF.

The chain is built from TRBV7-2 and TRBJ1-1; a possible D gene is TRBD1 (5 bases). The CDR3 runs 14 residues. Germline V lookup: CDR1 SGHTA, CDR2 FQGNSA. V was pared by 4 bases and J by 5 bases, with 14 bases between. This chain's CDR3 is CASSWSTVLTEAFF. CDR3 in DNA: TGTGCCAGCAGCTGGTCGACAGTGTTGACTGAAGCTTTCTTT.

V is TRBV5-4 and J is TRBJ2-1; 11 bases are a match to TRBD2. Unmatched junction bases numbered 11, after V lost 1 base and J lost 8 bases. The CDR3 has 17 residues. Germline CDR1 and CDR2: SGHNT and YYREEE (reference sequence). The DNA of the CDR3 is TGTGCCAGCAGCTTGTGGGAGGCTAGCGGGAGGTCTCATGAGCAGTTCTTC. This gives the protein CASSLWEASGRSHEQFF.

The V call is TRBV7-6, the J call TRBJ2-1; the match to TRBD2 covers 9 bases. This CDR3 comprises 13 residues. V lost 6 bases and J lost 15; bases outside the gene matches: 12. Per germline, CDR1 SGHVS and CDR2 FNYEAQ. The CDR3 region is CASRPLAGAAPFF. The CDR3 nucleotides read TGTGCCAGCAGACCATTAGCGGGAGCGGCACCGTTCTTC.

The chain joins TRBV5-6 to TRBJ1-2; possible D gene TRBD1, 5 bases. Trimming pared 1 base from V and 0 bases from J, leaving 19 bases between. CDR1 SGHDT and CDR2 YYEEEE come from the germline V gene. This CDR3 is built from 18 residues. The CDR3 protein is CASSLLGDSLPSNYGYTF. DNA of the CDR3: TGTGCCAGCAGCTTGTTAGGTGACAGCCTTCCTTCTAACTATGGCTACACCTTC.

This rearrangement joins TRBV5-1 to TRBJ1-6, with D hard to call. The CDR3 length is 12 residues. The V gene lost 7 bases and the J gene lost 12 bases, with 14 bases spanning the gap. CDR1 SGHRS and CDR2 YFSETQ come from the germline V gene. Here the CDR3 reads CASSLPSGPLHF. In DNA, the CDR3 is TGCGCCAGCTCGCTTCCCAGCGGACCCCTCCACTTT.

This clone was detected only once. The V gene is TRBV3-1 (or the pseudogene TRBV3-2), the J gene TRBJ1-5, with TRBD1 identical over 7 bases. With 2 bases clipped from V and 5 bases from J, the junction kept 0 bases outside the gene matches. The CDR3 spans 13 residues. Germline V lookup: CDR1 LGHDT, CDR2 YNNKEL (reference sequence). The DNA of the CDR3 is TGTGCCAGCAGCCAACAGGGGGATCAGCCCCAGCATTTT. This gives the protein CASSQQGDQPQHF.

The chain combines TRBV6-5 with TRBJ1-1; possibly TRBD1 for D (6 bases). The CDR3 runs to 13 residues. Trimming stripped 9 bases from V and 2 bases from J, with 13 bases between. Germline CDR1 MNHEY, CDR2 SVGAGI. CDR3 sequence: CASYNRVNTEAFF. In nucleotides, the CDR3 is TGTGCCAGTTACAACAGGGTTAACACTGAAGCTTTCTTT.

The V gene is TRBV2, the J gene TRBJ1-1; no clear D gene. Germline CDR1 SNHLY, CDR2 FYNNEI. Trimming left V 4 bases short and J 8 bases short, with 17 bases between. The CDR3 loop spans 14 amino acids. The CDR3 DNA reads TGTGCCAGCAGTGCTTCGATATCTGGTAGAGAAGCTTTCTTT. Protein: CASSASISGREAFF.

The rearrangement links TRBV18 to TRBJ2-1, with 8 bases that match TRBD1. The CDR3 spans 16 residues. Germline trimming cut 2 bases from V and 4 bases from J; bases unmatched to any gene: 7. Germline V gene sequence: CDR1 KGHSH, CDR2 LQKENI. The CDR3 spells CASSPGYGQGYNEQFF. The CDR3 DNA reads TGTGCCAGCTCACCAGGGTACGGACAGGGTTACAATGAGCAGTTCTTC.

This chain links TRBV28 with TRBJ1-5; a weak D match, TRBD1 (6 bases). Trimming took 6 bases from V and 5 from J, leaving 17 bases between them. This CDR3 region has 15 residues. CDR1 is MDHEN, CDR2 SYDVKM, per germline. The CDR3 sequence is CASSPAGVRDQPQHF. The CDR3 DNA sequence: TGTGCCAGCAGCCCTGCAGGGGTTAGGGATCAGCCCCAGCATTTT. Combining the CDR3 with reference TRBV28 and TRBJ1-5 gives the whole variable domain DVKVTQSSRYLVKRTGEKVFLECVQDMDHENMFWYRQDPGLGLRLIYFSYDVKMKEKGDIPEGYSVSREKKERFSLILESASTNQTSMYLCASSPAGVRDQPQHFGDGTRLSIL.

The rearrangement uses TRBV3-1 (or the pseudogene TRBV3-2) and TRBJ1-2, with D possibly TRBD1 on 5 matching bases. The V gene lost 0 bases and the J gene lost 2 bases, with 10 bases spanning the gap. CDR1 is LGHDT and CDR2 is YNNKEL in the germline V gene (reference sequence). The CDR3 has 15 residues. The CDR3 sequence is CASSQDRAGNYGYTF. The CDR3 nucleotides are TGTGCCAGCAGCCAAGATAGAGCAGGGAACTATGGCTACACCTTC.

V is TRBV20-1 and J is TRBJ1-1, with D maybe TRBD1 (5 bases). Per the germline V gene, CDR1 is DFQATT and CDR2 is SNEGSKA (reference sequence). CDR3 length: 11 residues. The CDR3 DNA sequence: TGCGTAAGGGGAAGCAACACTGAAGCTTTCTTT. This codes for CVRGSNTEAFF.

The chain joins TRBV10-2 to TRBJ1-1, with TRBD1 identical over 9 bases. CDR3 length equals 15 residues. Germline V lookup: CDR1 WSHSY, CDR2 SAAADI. V lost 4 bases, J lost 1 base, and 4 bases stayed unmatched. CDR3 in amino acids: CASSGTGEPNTEAFF. Written as DNA, the CDR3 is TGCGCCAGCAGTGGGACAGGGGAACCGAACACTGAAGCTTTCTTT.

The chain is built from TRBV19 and TRBJ1-2; possible D gene TRBD1, 5 bases. Germline CDR1 LNHDA, CDR2 SQIVND (reference sequence). The CDR3 length is 14 residues. The V and J ends lost 5 bases and 2 bases respectively, with 12 bases between them. CDR3 DNA sequence: TGTGCCAGTAGTTGGGGACTGACAAACTATGGCTACACCTTC. This translates into CASSWGLTNYGYTF.

This clone was detected only a few times. The chain is built from TRBV7-3 and TRBJ2-3; D is perhaps TRBD2 (7 bases). This CDR3 region has 14 residues. With 3 bases removed from V and 1 base from J, the gap between germline ends came to 8 bases. The germline CDR1 and CDR2 sequences are SGHTA and FQGTGA. CDR3 loop: CASSLRGRTDTQYF. The CDR3 nucleotides read TGTGCCAGCAGCTTGCGGGGGCGCACAGATACGCAGTATTTT.

This clone has only one observation. CDR3 in DNA: TGTGCCAGCAGCCGGGGAGGGACCGGCGGGGAGCTGTTTTTT. Translated: CASSRGGTGGELFF. This chain joins TRBV5-4 and TRBJ2-2, with 7 bases aligning to TRBD2. CDR3 length: 14 amino acids. Unmatched junction bases numbered 7, after V lost 4 bases and J lost 7 bases. The germline V gene encodes CDR1 SGHNT and CDR2 YYREEE (reference sequence).

In its sample, this clone was seen a few times. The CDR3 region has the DNA TGTGCCAGCAGTTACGGGGGGGCTAATGAAAAACTGTTTTTT. It is translated as CASSYGGANEKLFF. The chain is built from TRBV6-5 and TRBJ1-4; D is possibly TRBD1 (5 bases). This CDR3 region has 14 residues. Germline loops: CDR1 MNHEY, CDR2 SVGAGI. V lost 2 bases, J lost 3 bases, and 7 bases lay in between.

This chain uses TRBV11-1 with TRBJ2-3; 9 bases are shared with TRBD1. Germline loops: CDR1 SGHAT, CDR2 FQDESV (reference sequence). Trimming at V came to 0 bases and at J to 7 bases, leaving 8 bases not matched to a gene. This CDR3 contains 16 residues. The CDR3 reads CASSLAIGTGMNTQYF. CDR3 DNA sequence: TGTGCCAGCAGCTTAGCGATAGGGACAGGGATGAATACGCAGTATTTT.

This clone was counted only a few times. The chain recombines TRBV10-3 with TRBJ1-2; no definite D call. V lost 0 bases and J 7 bases, leaving 6 bases between the germline ends. Per the germline V gene, CDR1 is ENHRY and CDR2 is SYGVKD. This CDR3 region has 12 residues. CDR3 in amino acids: CAISESPIGYTF. Here the CDR3 DNA reads TGTGCCATCAGTGAGTCCCCCATTGGCTACACCTTC.

The V and J genes are TRBV27 and TRBJ1-5; TRBD1 matches at 10 bases. This CDR3 spans 15 amino acids. The germline V gene encodes CDR1 MNHEY and CDR2 SMNVEV (reference sequence). With V trimmed by 5 bases and J by 7 bases, 8 bases remained unmatched. CDR3 in DNA: TGTGCCAGCAGTCCCGGACAGGGGGGAAGACAGCCCCAGCATTTT. As protein: CASSPGQGGRQPQHF.

The chain has TRBV19 and TRBJ2-3, with TRBD1 as a possible D gene (6 bases). The CDR3 spans 11 residues. From germline, CDR1 is LNHDA and CDR2 SQIVND (reference sequence). V was pared by 6 bases and J by 9 bases, with 10 bases between. CDR3 protein: CASRQGFTQYF. As DNA, the CDR3 is TGTGCCAGTAGACAGGGATTCACGCAGTATTTT.